The present TCR beta chain was sequenced within a study of shared clonotypes between healthy human individuals. Partitioning of CD4+ cells yielded a CD45RA+ naive subset and a CD45RA-negative memory subset. Per germline, CDR1 MNHEY and CDR2 SVGAGI. Trimming cost V 8 bases and J 3 bases, with 15 bases left between them. The CDR3 has 14 residues. Study results and caveats: Among donors, sharing of clonotypes was expected to be affected by sequencing depth.

The table came from immunoSEQ multiplex PCR; TCRdb's copy has only in-frame clones and leaves some out. The data contain 2 million to 2.5 million clones, about 94% of them singletons. About this clone itself: The antigen remains undetermined.

The source material was naive CD4+ T cells sorted from blood. Subset specified: CD45RA+ positively selected. The chain combines TRBV6-5 with TRBJ2-3, with D possibly being TRBD2 (7 bases). This receptor was obtained from a man aged 18 to 30 in good health. CDR3 bases: TGTGCCAGCTCCCGGGGGGCAAAGACAGATACGCAGTATTTT. As protein: CASSRGAKTDTQYF.